The 2 T cell receptor beta chains listed next were all sequenced from one sample in a study of CD8+ T cells in alopecia areata. Extracted RNA was reverse transcribed into cDNA, the sequencing template. TCRdb keeps only in-frame clones here, not all; method: immunoSEQ multiplex PCR. Singletons are absent from the sample, which has about 19,000 clones. Sorting relied on CD4, CD8alpha, NKG2D, NKG2ACE and other markers applied to pooled cutaneous lymph node cells. Sequencing used CD8+ T cells sorted from a lymph node. The receptors come from a C3H/HeJ mouse with alopecia areata. The strain's MHC: H2-k.

Ten or more counts support this clone. Any gene name here is a mouse gene name. With the read ending 4 residues before the CDR3 end, the germline J gene is used to fill in that end. The chain carries TRBV13-3 and TRBJ2-7, with 11 bases fitting TRBD2. Per germline, CDR1 NNHDY and CDR2 SYVADS. The CDR3 sequence is 14 residues long. The CDR3 region is CASSGRDWGYEQYF. The covered CDR3 bases are TGTGCCAGCAGTGGCCGGGACTGGGGGTAT.

This clone was observed at least ten times. Here the gene names and germline are mouse. The CDR3 is cut off 4 residues early in the read; its end comes from the germline J gene. The chain uses TRBV13-3 and TRBJ1-4; TRBD1 is a possible D gene (6 bases). The germline CDR1 and CDR2 sequences are NNHDY and SYVADS. With 2 bases removed from V and 0 bases from J, the gap between germline ends came to 14 bases. There are 17 residues in the CDR3. The CDR3 bases that were read are TGTGCCAGCAGTGAGGGGGGGGGCCTAATTTCCAACGAA. Translated: CASSEGGGLISNE. The full CDR3 protein is CASSEGGGLISNERLFF.